The 21 T cell receptor beta chains below all came from one sample that was sequenced in a study of OX40 agonist ivuxolimab in advanced cancers. The table came from immunoSEQ multiplex PCR; TCRdb's copy has only in-frame clones and leaves some out. The sample lists roughly 62,000 clones, roughly 88% occurring once. The sample consisted of CD4+ or CD8+ T cells sorted from blood, taken in a trial of the OX40 agonist ivuxolimab. These receptor sequences come from an adult with an advanced solid tumor such as melanoma, head and neck, liver or kidney cancer.

About this clone: Germline is not matched at one junction end, which may reflect a read error. Here the CDR3 reads CASSEEVTGRPNSPLHF. The CDR3 nucleotides are TGTGCCAGCAGCGAAGAGGTCACCGGTCGCCCAAATTCACCCCTCCACTTT. The chain is built from TRBV6-1 and TRBJ1-6; no reliable D call. Looked up from germline, CDR1 is MNHNS and CDR2 is SASEGT. The CDR3 runs to 17 residues.

The chain joins TRBV5-1 to TRBJ1-4; TRBD1 matches 9 bases. The CDR3 has 14 residues. Germline CDR1 is SGHRS and CDR2 is YFSETQ. Germline trimming cut 1 base from V and 6 bases from J; bases unmatched to any gene: 1. The CDR3 coding sequence is TGCGCCAGCAGCTTGAACAGGGGGCATGAAAAACTGTTTTTT. Translated, it gives CASSLNRGHEKLFF.

V usage is TRBV5-6 and J usage is TRBJ1-5; D might be TRBD1 (5 bases). CDR1 is SGHDT, CDR2 YYEEEE, per germline. Trimming stripped 1 base from V and 0 bases from J, with 11 bases between. The CDR3 contains 16 residues. In DNA form, the CDR3 reads TGTGCCAGCAGCTTGTGGGGCGGAAGTAGCAATCAGCCCCAGCATTTT. As protein: CASSLWGGSSNQPQHF.

The V gene is TRBV6-1, the J gene TRBJ1-6; D is ambiguous. Germline V gives CDR1 MNHNS, CDR2 SASEGT. The ends were cut back, 3 bases at V and 7 bases at J, with 7 bases in the middle. This CDR3 comprises 13 residues. The CDR3 sequence: CASSEVQNSPLHF. Written as DNA, the CDR3 is TGTGCCAGCAGTGAGGTGCAGAATTCACCCCTCCACTTT.

The V gene is TRBV6-4, the J gene TRBJ2-5; 11 positions match TRBD1. V shed 7 bases and J 5 bases; nucleotides not matched to a gene: 9. The CDR3 loop spans 15 amino acids. CDR1 and CDR2 from the germline V gene are MRHNA and SNTAGT. The CDR3 protein is CASNGTGGPGETQYF. CDR3 bases: TGTGCCAGCAATGGGACAGGGGGTCCGGGGGAGACCCAGTACTTC.

In nucleotides, the CDR3 is TGTGCCAGTACTGGCGGGCAGGGGCAGACGCAGTATTTT. Protein: CASTGGQGQTQYF. The V gene is TRBV19, the J gene TRBJ2-3; possibly TRBD1 for D (6 bases). This CDR3 spans 13 amino acids. Germline V gives CDR1 LNHDA, CDR2 SQIVND (reference sequence). V dropped 7 bases and J dropped 9 bases, with 17 bases sitting between them.

In its sample, this clone was seen once. The chain carries TRBV7-9 and TRBJ1-1; D may be TRBD1 (5 bases). Trimming left V 3 bases short and J 5 bases short, with 13 bases between. Per germline, CDR1 SEHNR and CDR2 FQNEAQ (reference sequence). The CDR3 runs 14 residues. The CDR3 protein is CASSFGRGDTEAFF. The CDR3 region has the DNA TGTGCCAGCAGCTTTGGCCGGGGGGATACTGAAGCTTTCTTT.

The V and J genes are TRBV7-2 and TRBJ2-1; 10 bases agree with TRBD2. The CDR3 is made up of 15 amino acids. Germline V gene data show CDR1 as SGHTA and CDR2 as FQGNSA. The J segment lost 7 bases and the V segment lost 5 bases, leaving 8 bases of the junction unmatched. The CDR3: CASSQSGGAGNEQFF. The CDR3 DNA follows: TGTGCCAGCAGCCAAAGCGGGGGGGCCGGGAATGAGCAGTTCTTC.

This clone was seen only once. The chain recombines TRBV5-6 with TRBJ1-3; no clear D gene. V was clipped by 1 base and J by 0 bases, with 8 bases between them. Germline loops: CDR1 SGHDT, CDR2 YYEEEE. The CDR3 contains 15 residues. CDR3: CASSLLGVSGNTIYF. The CDR3 region has the DNA TGTGCCAGCAGCTTGCTTGGGGTCTCTGGAAACACCATATATTTT.

The V gene is TRBV7-9, the J gene TRBJ2-2; D is ambiguous. The CDR3 is 13 residues long. CDR1 is SEHNR and CDR2 is FQNEAQ in the germline V gene (reference sequence). V was clipped by 5 bases and J by 3 bases, with 7 bases between them. CDR3 amino acids: CASSHEYTGELFF. CDR3 nucleotide sequence: TGTGCCAGCAGCCACGAATACACCGGGGAGCTGTTTTTT.

The chain couples TRBV6-1 to TRBJ2-3; D ambiguous. Germline loops: CDR1 MNHNS, CDR2 SASEGT. CDR3 length: 15 residues. Trimming pared 5 bases from V and 0 bases from J, leaving 12 bases between. The CDR3 DNA reads TGTGCCAGCAGTCGGAACCGTGCTAGCACAGATACGCAGTATTTT. Its protein product is CASSRNRASTDTQYF.

The chain recombines TRBV6-5 with TRBJ1-5; D is unclear. This CDR3 has 13 residues. The ends were cut back, 5 bases at V and 4 bases at J, with 9 bases in the middle. From germline, CDR1 is MNHEY and CDR2 SVGAGI. In nucleotides, the CDR3 is TGTGCCAGCAGTCGGGTCATAAATCAGCCCCAGCATTTT. Its protein is CASSRVINQPQHF.

The chain carries TRBV5-1 and TRBJ1-6; 7 bases fit TRBD1. The CDR3 has 17 amino acids. CDR1 and CDR2 (germline): SGHRS, YFSETQ. J gave up 5 bases and V 3 bases, and 11 bases lay outside the gene matches. The CDR3 loop is CASSWAGGAADNSPLHF. For the CDR3, the DNA is TGCGCCAGCAGCTGGGCAGGGGGGGCGGCAGATAATTCACCCCTCCACTTT.

This clone was observed once. The rearrangement uses TRBV5-1 and TRBJ2-7; TRBD2 aligns across 8 bases. The CDR3 spans 12 residues. After removal of 5 bases from V and 7 bases from J, the junction contained 5 bases not matched to a gene. Per germline, CDR1 SGHRS and CDR2 YFSETQ. The CDR3 DNA reads TGCGCCAGCAGTACCGGGACTAGGGAGCAGTACTTC. The encoded protein is CASSTGTREQYF.

The rearrangement joins TRBV7-2 to TRBJ1-2, with 7 bases identical to TRBD1. The CDR3 consists of 12 residues. V lost 6 bases and J lost 6; bases outside the gene matches: 4. Germline V CDR1 and CDR2: SGHTA, FQGNSA. The CDR3 loop is CASSFQGDGYTF. CDR3 DNA: TGTGCCAGCAGTTTTCAGGGGGATGGCTACACCTTC.

Here the CDR3 DNA reads TGTGCCTGGAGTATGGGGGCCCAAGAGACCCAGTACTTC. As protein: CAWSMGAQETQYF. This chain links TRBV30 with TRBJ2-5, with D perhaps TRBD1 (6 bases). The CDR3 contains 13 residues. The germline V gene encodes CDR1 GTSNPN and CDR2 SVGIG (reference sequence). V lost 2 bases, J lost 1 base, and 8 bases lay in between.

This chain connects TRBV4-3 to TRBJ1-1, with D hard to call. CDR3 length: 14 residues. Trimming shortened V by 3 bases and J by 10 bases, and 18 bases separated the two germline ends. Per the germline V gene, CDR1 is LGHNA and CDR2 is YSLEER. The CDR3 loop is CASSHAEGGERAFF. The CDR3 DNA reads as TGCGCCAGCAGCCATGCTGAGGGCGGGGAGCGAGCTTTCTTT.

V gene TRBV6-5 combines with J gene TRBJ1-3, with TRBD1 as a possible D gene (5 bases). This CDR3 region has 16 residues. In germline, CDR1 is MNHEY, CDR2 SVGAGI. Trimming removed 0 bases from V and 0 bases from J, with 9 bases in between. CDR3 protein: CASSYSQQDSGNTIYF. The CDR3 DNA reads as TGTGCCAGCAGTTACTCCCAACAGGACTCTGGAAACACCATATATTTT.

V gene TRBV25-1 combines with J gene TRBJ2-5, with D hard to call. V gave up 3 bases and J gave up 5 bases, with 10 bases separating them. CDR1 and CDR2 (germline): MGHDK, SYGVNS. The CDR3 runs 13 residues. CDR3 loop: CASSDASPETQYF. The CDR3 DNA is TGTGCCAGCAGTGATGCAAGCCCGGAGACCCAGTACTTC.

The genes are TRBV21-1 and TRBJ1-5. TRBV21-1 is designated a pseudogene. CDR3 size: 15 residues. CDR3 in DNA: TGTGCCAGCAGGGGTACGCGGAATAGCAATCAGCCCCAGCATTTT. Translating it yields CASRGTRNSNQPQHF.

This sequence joins TRBV7-6 and TRBJ2-2; 9 bases map to TRBD1. Germline V CDR1 and CDR2: SGHVS, FNYEAQ. The CDR3 length is 17 residues. The V gene end was trimmed by 6 bases and the J gene end by 5 bases; junction bases not matched to a gene: 13. The CDR3 region has the DNA TGTGCCAGCAGATCCACAAGGGGGACAGGGAAAACCGGGGAGCTGTTTTTT. It encodes CASRSTRGTGKTGELFF.